This T cell receptor beta chain was obtained from a study of blood T cell repertoires in COVID-19. Across the study: The samples span acute and convalescent COVID-19 from the United States, Italy and Spain.

Sequencing used immunoSEQ multiplex PCR; TCRdb keeps in-frame clones, though not all of them. The data show 300,000 or so clones, with about 86% seen just once and approximately 4% held by the top ten. The CDR3 has 15 residues. Germline V gene lookup returns CDR1 SNHLY and CDR2 FYNNEI. Trimming pared 7 bases from V and 2 bases from J, leaving 16 bases between. Participants spanned ages about 18 to 90 years and resided in over 20 US areas. Participant-reported clinical history was the basis for cohort assignment. This chain joins TRBV2 and TRBJ2-3; tentatively, D is TRBD1 (7 bases). Material: PBMCs or T cells enriched from blood (not recorded which). The sequence was obtained from a woman aged 40 to 49 with acute COVID-19. The CDR3 DNA sequence: TGTGCCAGCACTCCAGGGGGGTTGAACACAGATACGCAGTATTTT. Encoded protein: CASTPGGLNTDTQYF.